This T cell receptor (beta chain) was profiled in a study of blood T cell repertoires in COVID-19. Germline V gene sequence: CDR1 MDHEN, CDR2 SYDVKM. Trimming shortened V by 3 bases and J by 5 bases, and 14 bases separated the two germline ends. CDR3 length: 15 amino acids. Generated by immunoSEQ multiplex PCR, the TCRdb table keeps only in-frame clones and is missing some. The sample records around 30,000 clones, approximately 86% being singletons. This TCR was recovered from a woman older than 75 with active or convalescent COVID-19. The specimen was peripheral blood. This rearrangement joins TRBV28 to TRBJ1-5, with D possibly TRBD1 on 5 matching bases. The CDR3 DNA reads TGTGCCAGCAGTTTGGGGGGTTCTCAATATCAGCCCCAGCATTTT. Translating gives CASSLGGSQYQPQHF.